This T cell receptor beta chain was sequenced during a study of blood T cell repertoires in COVID-19 (dated by TCRdb to about 2020). As for the study more broadly: Collaborator samples came from the United States, Italy and Spain and covered acute and convalescent phases of COVID-19. The dataset comprised deeply sampled blood TCRbeta repertoires from subjects exposed to, actively infected with, or recovered from COVID-19. The prospective study material was composed of cDNA or gDNA derived from T cells, B-cell-depleted T cells, or PBMCs. Where available, HLA class I and class II types were obtained from metadata supplied by the sample provider rather than from assay-based typing. Nearly every sample came with metadata listing a de-identified subject ID, COVID-19 status, age in years and sex. The samples were drawn from two sources: the first 160 participants of the ongoing ImmuneRACE study, and fewer than 1,500 subjects contributed by 6 global collaborators. The repertoires were released in a freely available public database intended as a resource for research on the immune response to SARS-CoV-2.

On the study overall, not on this receptor specifically: How much clinical and demographic metadata was included differed by source and by participant, and the metadata was provided uncurated.

On this clone: No antigen is known for it. The input lacks base qualities; no much larger clone sits a single base away.

According to the germline V gene (reference sequence), CDR1 reads LGHDT and CDR2 reads YNNKEL. The CDR3 sequence holds 17 residues, the cysteine and phenylalanine included. The entry retains the CDR3 DNA only, 51 bases that are in frame from base 1. V and J lose 4 bases and 0 bases, and a span of 18 bases separates them. Each collaborating institution followed its own protocols to collect whole blood in K2EDTA tubes. For TCRbeta analysis, collaborators shipped samples in one of three forms: frozen whole blood, isolated PBMCs, or DNA extracted from either of those sample types. TCRbeta CDR3 regions were amplified from genomic DNA using the immunoSEQ Assay, a bias-controlled multiplex PCR. Under the source paper's analysis protocol: The number of nucleated cells in each sample was estimated from the amplification of reference gene primers within the assay. To quantify the absolute abundance of each unique TCRbeta CDR3 rearrangement, sequence reads were collapsed and filtered. For each sample, productive Simpson clonality was calculated as the square root of Simpson's diversity index over productive rearrangements. TCRdb took this table from immuneACCESS and kept in-frame rearrangements with V and J called. Such tables lack part of the clones; where checked against another copy, unresolved V genes explain under half of the gap, and the rest is unexplained. The V and J calls and clone size come from that table; D and trimming were worked out from the DNA. The sample has more than 150,000 clones on record, about 89% of them singletons. Roughly 3.1% of the sample is taken by the ten largest.

The chain is encoded by TRBV3-1 (or the pseudogene TRBV3-2) joined to TRBJ1-1; a weak D assignment points to TRBD1 (6 bases agree). The sample taken for sequencing was peripheral blood. This clonotype was obtained from a man in his sixties with acute or convalescent COVID-19. CDR3 loop: CASSPFSLDRMNTEAFF. The nucleotides are TGTGCCAGCAGCCCTTTTTCCTTAGACAGGATGAACACTGAAGCTTTCTTT.